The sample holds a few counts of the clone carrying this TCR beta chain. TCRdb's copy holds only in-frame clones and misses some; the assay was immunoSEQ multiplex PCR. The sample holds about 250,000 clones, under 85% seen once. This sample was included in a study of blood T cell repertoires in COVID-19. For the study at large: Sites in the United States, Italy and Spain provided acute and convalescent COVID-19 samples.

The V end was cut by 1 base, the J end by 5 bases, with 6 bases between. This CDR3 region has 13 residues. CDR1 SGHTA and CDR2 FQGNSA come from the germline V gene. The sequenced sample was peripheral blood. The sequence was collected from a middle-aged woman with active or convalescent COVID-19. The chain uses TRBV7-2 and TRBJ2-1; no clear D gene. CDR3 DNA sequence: TGTGCCAGCAGCTTAGATCCCAACAATGAGCAGTTCTTC. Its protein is CASSLDPNNEQFF. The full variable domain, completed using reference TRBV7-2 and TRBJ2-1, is GAGVSQSPSNKVTEKGKDVELRCDPISGHTALYWYRQSLGQGLEFLIYFQGNSAPDKSGLPSDRFSAERTGGSVSTLTIQRTQQEDSAVYLCASSLDPNNEQFFGPGTRLTVL.